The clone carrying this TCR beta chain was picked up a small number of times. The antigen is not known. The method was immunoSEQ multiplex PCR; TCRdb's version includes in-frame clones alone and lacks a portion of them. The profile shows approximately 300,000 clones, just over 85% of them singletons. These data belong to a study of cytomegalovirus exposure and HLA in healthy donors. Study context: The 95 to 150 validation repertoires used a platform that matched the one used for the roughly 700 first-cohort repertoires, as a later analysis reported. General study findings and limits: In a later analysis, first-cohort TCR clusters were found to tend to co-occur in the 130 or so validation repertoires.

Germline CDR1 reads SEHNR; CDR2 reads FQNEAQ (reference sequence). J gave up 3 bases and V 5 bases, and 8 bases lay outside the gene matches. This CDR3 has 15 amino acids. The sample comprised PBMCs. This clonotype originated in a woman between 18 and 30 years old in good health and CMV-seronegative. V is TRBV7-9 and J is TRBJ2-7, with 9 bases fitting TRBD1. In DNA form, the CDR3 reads TGTGCCAGCAGCCCCTGGACAGGGGTCGACTACGAGCAGTACTTC. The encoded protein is CASSPWTGVDYEQYF.